What follows is one TCR beta chain and its context. Survey-level TCR beta sequencing used the immunoSEQ assay. Method: immunoSEQ multiplex PCR; TCRdb's copy keeps in-frame clones and lacks some. The table has nearly 70,000 clones, 80% to 95% seen once. With 4 bases clipped from V and 7 bases from J, the junction kept 6 bases outside the gene matches. The CDR3 runs 16 residues. The germline V gene has CDR1 MDHEN and CDR2 SYDVKM. The sequenced material came from PBMCs. The V and J genes are TRBV28 and TRBJ2-3; 15 positions agree with TRBD2. The clonotype comes from a man aged 35 to 55 with rheumatoid arthritis. In DNA, the CDR3 is TGTGCCAGCAGTTCCCGGACTAGCGGGGGGGTAAATACGCAGTATTTT. This sequence encodes CASSSRTSGGVNTQYF. Supplemented by reference TRBV28 and TRBJ2-3, the full variable domain reads DVKVTQSSRYLVKRTGEKVFLECVQDMDHENMFWYRQDPGLGLRLIYFSYDVKMKEKGDIPEGYSVSREKKERFSLILESASTNQTSMYLCASSSRTSGGVNTQYFGPGTRLTVL.